The 21 T cell receptor beta chains reported below all come from one sample, sequenced in a study of Graves' ophthalmopathy and Graves' hyperthyroidism. CDR3 regions of TCR beta were amplified from RNA transcripts. First-round RT-PCR with HTBI primers preceded a second-round multiplex PCR. TCRdb processed the multiplex PCR reads anew with MiXCR; each CDR3 protein has one entry. The sample shows around 1,200,000 distinct CDR3 sequences, roughly two fifths of them seen only once. Material for sequencing was peripheral blood or thyroid tissue (not recorded which). The receptors here all came from an adult man with Graves' hyperthyroidism.

This clonotype was seen a few times. J is TRBJ1-5 and V is TRBV6-1; no clear D. The germline V and J ends were trimmed by 5 bases and 1 base, with 9 bases remaining between them. The CDR3 covers 14 residues. Germline V lookup: CDR1 MNHNS, CDR2 SASEGT. CDR3 nucleotides: TGTGCCAGCAGTTACTCGAGGAGCAATCAGCCCCAGCATTTT. As protein: CASSYSRSNQPQHF.

The chain is built from TRBV5-1 and TRBJ2-5; D gene ambiguous. The J call may be faulty, since TRBJ2-1 better matches the DNA end. The CDR3 is 11 residues long. The germline gives CDR1 SGHRS, CDR2 YFSETQ. The CDR3 DNA is TGCGCCAGCAGCTTGGTACGTGAGCAGTTCTTC. Its protein is CASSLVREQFF.

Points on this clonotype: A read error is possible here, since a much larger clone lies one base away. J is TRBJ1-6 and V is TRBV2; D may be TRBD1 (6 bases). The V end was cut by 1 base, the J end by 9 bases, with 10 bases between. The CDR3 contains 14 residues. From germline, CDR1 is SNHLY and CDR2 FYNNEI. DNA of the CDR3: TGTGCCAGCAGTGAAGGACAGGAGGGTTCACCCCTCCACTTT. It encodes CASSEGQEGSPLHF.

In its sample, this clonotype was seen many times. V gene TRBV12-3 or TRBV12-4 combines with J gene TRBJ1-2, with a tentative D call TRBD1 (5 bases). V dropped 5 bases and J dropped 8 bases, with 21 bases sitting between them. This CDR3 spans 15 amino acids. CDR3 DNA: TGTGCCAGCAGTCTCGCCCAGGGACCGCAGACAGGCTACACCTTC. It codes for CASSLAQGPQTGYTF.

There are many counts of this clonotype. The CDR3 protein is CSASDPYEQYF. In nucleotides, the CDR3 is TGCAGTGCTAGTGACCCCTACGAGCAGTACTTC. The chain joins TRBV20-1 to TRBJ2-7, with D hard to call. CDR1 is DFQATT, CDR2 SNEGSKA, per germline (reference sequence). The length of the CDR3 is 11 residues. The V end was cut by 3 bases, the J end by 2 bases, with 5 bases between.

The chain carries TRBV15 and TRBJ1-6; 10 bases map to TRBD1. J gave up 5 bases and V 0 bases, and 4 bases lay outside the gene matches. The CDR3 runs to 17 residues. Germline lookup yields CDR1 LNHNV and CDR2 YYDKDF (reference sequence). CDR3 bases: TGTGCCACCAGCAGAGATTCGGACAGGGGGGATAATTCACCCCTCCACTTT. This codes for CATSRDSDRGDNSPLHF.

The rearrangement uses TRBV25-1 and TRBJ1-1, with D perhaps TRBD1 (6 bases). There are 15 residues in the CDR3. Germline CDR1 reads MGHDK; CDR2 reads SYGVNS. V lost 8 bases and J lost 2, with 18 bases in between. CDR3 region: CASSPYRDPNTEAFF. DNA for the CDR3: TGTGCCAGCTCACCATACAGGGACCCAAACACTGAAGCTTTCTTT.

Ten or more counts support this clonotype. This chain uses TRBV10-1 with TRBJ2-2; D unresolved. Germline values: CDR1 WNHNN, CDR2 SYGVQD (reference sequence). Trimming cost V 4 bases and J 1 base, with 13 bases left between them. The CDR3 loop spans 16 amino acids. The CDR3 is CASSALLSLNTGELFF. DNA of the CDR3: TGCGCCAGCAGTGCCCTTTTGTCCTTGAACACCGGGGAGCTGTTTTTT.

The genes are TRBV6-2 or TRBV6-3 and TRBJ2-7, with D hard to call. CDR1 is MNHEY and CDR2 is SVGEGT in the germline V gene. V was cut by 4 bases and J by 2 bases, with 12 bases left in between. There are 14 residues in the CDR3. CDR3 bases: TGTGCCAGCAGTTTCCCGGGCGGAGCCTACGAGCAGTACTTC. Protein: CASSFPGGAYEQYF.

V and J are TRBV9 and TRBJ1-1; 8 bases agree with TRBD1. With 0 bases clipped from V and 5 bases from J, the junction kept 9 bases outside the gene matches. CDR3 length: 16 residues. The germline V gene has CDR1 SGDLS and CDR2 YYNGEE. Written as DNA, the CDR3 is TGTGCCAGCAGCGTAGGAGGAACAGGGGGGCCGACTGAAGCTTTCTTT. Translation: CASSVGGTGGPTEAFF.

This clonotype was counted ten times or more. The chain uses TRBV7-8 and TRBJ2-5; 7 bases agree with TRBD2. Germline CDR1 reads SGHVS; CDR2 reads FQNEAQ. V shed 4 bases, J shed 5 bases, and the junction held 16 bases outside the gene matches. There are 17 residues in the CDR3. The CDR3 region is CASSSLRRAGTRETQYF. DNA for the CDR3: TGTGCCAGCAGCTCTTTAAGGAGAGCGGGGACCAGGGAGACCCAGTACTTC.

The sample holds a few counts of this clonotype. The chain joins TRBV5-5 to TRBJ2-7, with D perhaps being TRBD1 or TRBD2 (5 bases each). This CDR3 contains 16 residues. Looked up from germline, CDR1 is SGHKS and CDR2 is YYEKEE (reference sequence). Trimming left V 0 bases short and J 5 bases short, with 18 bases between. The CDR3, as DNA: TGTGCCAGCAGCTTGGGGGGCCTAGCTGGAGTGAACGAGCAGTACTTC. Translating gives CASSLGGLAGVNEQYF.

This clonotype has ten or more counts. The CDR3 DNA sequence: TGTGCCACCACTCACAGGGGGGAAGCTTTCTTT. Translated: CATTHRGEAFF. V and J are TRBV24-1 and TRBJ1-1; 8 bases align to TRBD1. V was clipped by 8 bases and J by 8 bases; unmatched bases: 3. The germline V gene encodes CDR1 KGHDR and CDR2 SFDVKD. The CDR3 consists of 11 residues.

There are many counts of this clonotype. The chain joins TRBV29-1 to TRBJ2-7; D gene uncertain. Germline assignment: CDR1 SQVTM and CDR2 ANQGSEA. Trimming cost V 3 bases and J 2 bases, with 14 bases left between them. CDR3 length equals 14 residues. The CDR3 loop is CSVDGGEGTYEQYF. DNA for the CDR3: TGCAGCGTTGATGGTGGGGAAGGAACCTACGAGCAGTACTTC.

J is TRBJ1-3 and V is TRBV9; D unresolved. V gave up 3 bases and J gave up 4 bases, with 8 bases separating them. CDR1 is SGDLS, CDR2 YYNGEE, per germline. This CDR3 contains 13 residues. CDR3 sequence (DNA): TGTGCCAGCAGCGATGATTACGGAAACACCATATATTTT. It translates to CASSDDYGNTIYF.

The chain has TRBV5-5 and TRBJ1-1; no definite D call. CDR1 is SGHKS and CDR2 is YYEKEE in the germline V gene (reference sequence). V lost 0 bases to trimming and J lost 2 bases, with 8 bases between them. CDR3 length: 14 amino acids. CDR3 protein: CASSLGKSNTEAFF. As DNA, the CDR3 is TGTGCCAGCAGCTTGGGGAAGTCTAACACTGAAGCTTTCTTT.

V is TRBV29-1 and J is TRBJ2-5; 9 positions agree with TRBD2. After removal of 1 base from V and 4 bases from J, the junction contained 10 bases not matched to a gene. There are 16 residues in the CDR3. The germline V gene has CDR1 SQVTM and CDR2 ANQGSEA. The CDR3 here is CSVEAPSGVWGETQYF. The DNA of the CDR3 is TGCAGCGTTGAAGCCCCTAGCGGGGTATGGGGAGAGACCCAGTACTTC.

V and J are TRBV2 and TRBJ2-3, with D possibly being TRBD1 or TRBD2 (5 bases each). The V and J ends lost 6 bases and 2 bases respectively, with 12 bases between them. This CDR3 contains 14 residues. Germline V lookup: CDR1 SNHLY, CDR2 FYNNEI. This CDR3 is CASSDSGFTDTQYF. The DNA of the CDR3 is TGTGCCAGCAGCGACAGCGGCTTCACAGATACGCAGTATTTT.

This clonotype was seen at least ten times. The chain carries TRBV19 and TRBJ1-1, with D perhaps matching TRBD1 (6 bases). The CDR3 is 17 amino acids. V lost 4 bases to trimming and J lost 10 bases, with 28 bases between them. Germline values: CDR1 LNHDA, CDR2 SQIVND (reference sequence). The CDR3 bases are TGTGCCAGTAGTAAGTCCCTTTCACAGGGACGGCGGTCAGGAGCTTTCTTT. Translating it yields CASSKSLSQGRRSGAFF.

This clonotype has ten or more counts. The genes are TRBV29-1 and TRBJ1-2; no definite D call. Germline assignment: CDR1 SQVTM and CDR2 ANQGSEA. Trimming cost V 5 bases and J 8 bases, with 12 bases left between them. The CDR3 runs 11 residues. The chain's CDR3 is CSVNRLEGYTF. The CDR3 bases are TGCAGCGTTAACAGATTGGAAGGCTACACCTTC.

This clonotype was observed once. This could be a read error, since a much larger clone is one nucleotide away. The chain links TRBV20-1 to TRBJ1-2; D unresolved. CDR1 is DFQATT and CDR2 is SNEGSKA in the germline V gene (reference sequence). Trimming shortened V by 6 bases and J by 3 bases, and 17 bases separated the two germline ends. The length of the CDR3 is 14 residues. The CDR3 region has the DNA TGCAGTGCCGAATGGGCAGAAACTGACTATGGCTACACCTTC. It yields the protein CSAEWAETDYGYTF.